This entry describes one T cell receptor beta chain. This entry is derived from a study of yellow fever vaccine responses in identical twins. One entry per CDR3 protein results from TCRdb running MiXCR on the RT-PCR reads. Among roughly 6,900 distinct CDR3 sequences listed, over 80% were seen once. V was pared by 0 bases and J by 4 bases, with 6 bases between. The CDR3 runs to 13 residues. Germline-derived CDR1 and CDR2 are SGDLS and YYNGEE. The sequencing here drew on T cells from blood (PBMCs), unsorted or a sorted subset (not recorded which), taken before or after yellow fever vaccination (not recorded which). The chain joins TRBV9 to TRBJ2-3, with unresolved D. This clonotype was sampled from a woman younger than 30 who received the yellow fever vaccine. The CDR3 DNA follows: TGTGCCAGCAGCGTAGGAAGGGCAGATACGCAGTATTTT. Its translation is CASSVGRADTQYF.